The source of this T cell receptor beta chain is a study of OX40 agonist ivuxolimab in advanced cancers. Assay used: immunoSEQ multiplex PCR; TCRdb lists only in-frame clones, some missing. The sample gives roughly 71,000 clones, about four fifths of which show up once; about 0.72% is in the top ten. This sequence originates from an adult with an advanced solid tumor such as melanoma, head and neck, liver or kidney cancer. The sequencing used CD4+ or CD8+ T cells sorted from blood, collected in a trial of the OX40 agonist ivuxolimab.

The CDR3 reads CASSILAGTSTDTQYF. CDR3 nucleotides: TGTGCCAGCAGCATACTAGCGGGTACCAGCACAGATACGCAGTATTTT. The chain is built from TRBV7-9 and TRBJ2-3; 9 bases agree with TRBD2. V lost 5 bases to trimming and J lost 0 bases; unmatched junction nucleotides: 6. CDR3 length: 16 residues. Looked up from germline, CDR1 is SEHNR and CDR2 is FQNEAQ (reference sequence).